These 25 T cell receptor beta chains came from one sample sequenced in a study of blood T cell repertoires in COVID-19. TCRdb's table, derived via immunoSEQ multiplex PCR, lists solely in-frame clones and lacks some. Of under 200,000 clones listed, around 86% are singletons. Input material: peripheral blood. These receptors came from a man aged 70-80 years with acute or convalescent COVID-19.

This chain links TRBV3-1 (or the pseudogene TRBV3-2) with TRBJ2-7; D perhaps matches TRBD2 (6 bases). CDR1 and CDR2 from the germline V gene are LGHDT and YNNKEL (reference sequence). The germline V and J ends were trimmed by 0 bases and 5 bases, with 11 bases remaining between them. The CDR3 has 14 residues. The CDR3 DNA sequence: TGTGCCAGCAGCCAAGACCGGGGAGGCCACGAGCAGTACTTC. It codes for CASSQDRGGHEQYF.

This clone turned up a few times. The rearrangement links TRBV5-6 to TRBJ1-5; D possibly corresponds to TRBD1 (5 bases). The V and J ends lost 2 bases and 0 bases respectively, with 9 bases between them. The CDR3 is 15 residues long. Per the germline V gene, CDR1 is SGHDT and CDR2 is YYEEEE. The CDR3 here is CASSFGHFSNQPQHF. The CDR3 nucleotides are TGTGCCAGCAGCTTTGGACACTTTAGCAATCAGCCCCAGCATTTT.

This clone was detected once. The chain has TRBV6-5 and TRBJ2-2; 7 bases match TRBD1. V shed 6 bases, J shed 7 bases, and the junction held 5 bases outside the gene matches. The CDR3 has 13 residues. Per the germline V gene, CDR1 is MNHEY and CDR2 is SVGAGI. In nucleotides, the CDR3 is TGTGCCAGCAGCGGACAGGCGGTCGGGGAGCTGTTTTTT. The encoded protein is CASSGQAVGELFF.

The chain joins TRBV2 to TRBJ2-1, with 11 bases that match TRBD2. V gave up 6 bases and J gave up 7 bases; unmatched junction bases: 8. This CDR3 is 15 amino acids long. The V gene's germline CDR1 is SNHLY and CDR2 FYNNEI. For the CDR3, the DNA is TGTGCCAGCAGACCCACTAGCGGGGGAACGAATGAGCAGTTCTTC. Translated: CASRPTSGGTNEQFF.

The chain uses TRBV6-5 and TRBJ1-6, with 7 bases that match TRBD1. Germline loops: CDR1 MNHEY, CDR2 SVGAGI. V shed 8 bases and J 7 bases; nucleotides not matched to a gene: 8. The CDR3 runs 14 residues. The CDR3 region is CASFETGSNSPLHF. In DNA form, the CDR3 reads TGTGCCAGCTTTGAGACAGGGTCGAATTCACCCCTCCACTTT.

The rearrangement joins TRBV5-1 to TRBJ2-4; a possible D gene is TRBD2 (6 bases). Germline V CDR1 and CDR2: SGHRS, YFSETQ. The CDR3 contains 15 residues. V lost 5 bases to trimming and J lost 8 bases, with 20 bases between them. CDR3 region: CASRRLAVGGDIQYF. The DNA of the CDR3 is TGCGCCAGCAGGCGCTTAGCGGTGGGTGGAGACATTCAGTACTTC.

This chain joins TRBV4-1 and TRBJ2-1; no clear D. The CDR3 consists of 15 residues. The V gene's germline CDR1 is MGHRA and CDR2 YSYEKL. Trimming pared 0 bases from V and 6 bases from J, leaving 12 bases between. CDR3 coding DNA: TGCGCCAGCAGCCAAGAGTGGTATCGGGTCAATGAGCAGTTCTTC. It is translated as CASSQEWYRVNEQFF.

V gene TRBV7-2 combines with J gene TRBJ1-1; D may be TRBD1 (5 bases). V lost 2 bases, J lost 8 bases, and 15 bases lay in between. The CDR3 consists of 14 residues. Per the germline V gene, CDR1 is SGHTA and CDR2 is FQGNSA. The DNA for the CDR3 is TGTGCCAGCAGCTTAAGGGGTGGCTGGGGAGAAGCTTTCTTT. It translates to CASSLRGGWGEAFF.

This chain connects TRBV6-6 to TRBJ2-7; maybe TRBD2 (9 bases). The CDR3 runs 16 residues. Germline CDR1 is MNHNY and CDR2 is SVGAGI (reference sequence). With 5 bases removed from V and 5 bases from J, the gap between germline ends came to 22 bases. CDR3 coding DNA: TGTGCCAGCAGTACCCCTAGCGGGACAGGTCTCGACGAGCAGTACTTC. Translation gives CASSTPSGTGLDEQYF.

The chain has TRBV7-3 and TRBJ2-5; 10 bases map to TRBD2. Germline assignment: CDR1 SGHTA and CDR2 FQGTGA. The J segment lost 11 bases and the V segment lost 5 bases, leaving 8 bases of the junction unmatched. There are 13 residues in the CDR3. The CDR3: CASSPGLAAPQYF. CDR3 DNA: TGTGCCAGCAGCCCCGGACTAGCGGCCCCTCAGTACTTC.

This clone was seen a handful of times. Other DNA sequences within the sample encode an identical CDR3. The chain uses TRBV19 and TRBJ2-1; TRBD2 aligns across 7 bases. CDR1 LNHDA and CDR2 SQIVND come from the germline V gene (reference sequence). The V segment lost 1 base and the J segment 7 bases; nucleotides outside the gene matches: 4. This CDR3 has 14 amino acids. The CDR3: CASSIGTSENEQFF. Here the CDR3 DNA reads TGTGCCAGTAGTATAGGGACTAGTGAAAATGAGCAGTTCTTC.

The chain employs TRBV7-9 and TRBJ2-3; 9 bases align to TRBD1. Germline lookup yields CDR1 SEHNR and CDR2 FQNEAQ (reference sequence). This CDR3 spans 15 amino acids. V was clipped by 5 bases and J by 6 bases; unmatched bases: 9. CDR3 region: CASSHRDREGDTQYF. The CDR3 DNA follows: TGTGCCAGCAGCCACCGGGACAGGGAGGGGGATACGCAGTATTTT.

This chain joins TRBV15 and TRBJ1-1; perhaps TRBD1 as D (6 bases). Germline CDR1 and CDR2: LNHNV and YYDKDF (reference sequence). V lost 5 bases and J lost 3, with 13 bases in between. CDR3 size: 14 residues. CDR3 sequence reads: CATSRGGAYTEAFF. In DNA form, the CDR3 reads TGTGCCACCAGCCGGGGGGGGGCTTACACTGAAGCTTTCTTT.

The rearrangement uses TRBV23-1 and TRBJ2-3, with TRBD1 as a possible D gene (5 bases). Being an ORF, TRBV23-1 has a function that is uncertain. V shed 4 bases and J shed 1 base, with 15 bases lying between them. This CDR3 comprises 16 residues. CDR3 amino acids: CASSLLKGWGTDTQYF. The CDR3 DNA follows: TGCGCCAGCAGTCTTTTAAAGGGGTGGGGCACAGATACGCAGTATTTT.

This clone was seen a handful of times. V gene TRBV7-3 combines with J gene TRBJ1-2; 7 bases line up with TRBD1. Germline trimming cut 4 bases from V and 4 bases from J; bases unmatched to any gene: 18. The CDR3 sequence is 18 residues long. Germline V lookup: CDR1 SGHTA, CDR2 FQGTGA. CDR3 loop: CASSSRGSVGPPTYGYTF. The CDR3 DNA is TGTGCCAGCAGCTCCAGGGGGTCCGTGGGACCCCCGACCTATGGCTACACCTTC.

The gene calls are TRBV6-2 or TRBV6-3 and TRBJ2-7; the D is unclear. V lost 2 bases to trimming and J lost 3 bases, with 11 bases between them. Per germline, CDR1 MNHEY and CDR2 SVGEGT. This CDR3 is built from 14 residues. In DNA, the CDR3 is TGTGCCAGCAGTTACAGGCAGGCCGGCTACGAGCAGTACTTC. This gives the protein CASSYRQAGYEQYF.

The V and J genes are TRBV28 and TRBJ2-3, with 11 positions matching TRBD2. V was clipped by 2 bases and J by 4 bases; unmatched bases: 2. Germline V gives CDR1 MDHEN, CDR2 SYDVKM. This CDR3 is built from 15 residues. This chain's CDR3 is CASSLLAGGADTQYF. As DNA, the CDR3 is TGTGCCAGCAGTTTACTAGCGGGGGGAGCAGATACGCAGTATTTT.

The CDR3 protein is CASSYSRTSGASYEQYF. The CDR3 DNA reads as TGTGCCAGCAGTTACTCGAGGACTAGCGGGGCTTCCTACGAGCAGTACTTC. V is TRBV6-2 or TRBV6-3 and J is TRBJ2-7, with TRBD2 identical over 12 bases. CDR1 is MNHEY and CDR2 is SVGEGT in the germline V gene. The CDR3 runs to 17 residues. V lost 0 bases, J lost 1 base, and 4 bases stayed unmatched.

This clone was seen just once. The chain couples TRBV2 to TRBJ1-5; 7 nucleotides align to TRBD1. The trim removed 8 bases at V and 5 bases at J, leaving 6 bases unmatched. The CDR3 runs to 13 residues. Germline loops: CDR1 SNHLY, CDR2 FYNNEI. CDR3 sequence reads: CASGLDRDQPQHF. DNA of the CDR3: TGTGCCAGCGGACTTGACAGGGATCAGCCCCAGCATTTT.

This chain connects TRBV5-1 to TRBJ2-7; tentative D call: TRBD2 (5 bases). Trimming shortened V by 2 bases and J by 5 bases, and 11 bases separated the two germline ends. This CDR3 is built from 13 residues. CDR1 and CDR2 (germline): SGHRS, YFSETQ. CDR3 sequence reads: CASSFGFGDEQYF. The CDR3 region has the DNA TGCGCCAGCAGCTTCGGGTTCGGGGACGAGCAGTACTTC.

The rearrangement links TRBV7-3 to TRBJ2-1; 10 nucleotides align to TRBD2. This CDR3 is built from 16 residues. The ends lost 6 bases at V and 2 bases at J; junction bases unmatched: 7. Germline V CDR1 and CDR2: SGHTA, FQGTGA. The CDR3 loop reads CASSRSGGATYNEQFF. The CDR3 DNA reads as TGTGCCAGCAGTCGCAGCGGGGGGGCTACCTACAATGAGCAGTTCTTC.

The chain uses TRBV5-1 and TRBJ2-3; 11 nucleotides align to TRBD2. Germline V gene sequence: CDR1 SGHRS, CDR2 YFSETQ. V lost 4 bases to trimming and J lost 4 bases; unmatched junction nucleotides: 5. CDR3 length: 15 amino acids. CDR3 region: CASSLLAGEADTQYF. CDR3 DNA: TGCGCCAGCAGCCTACTAGCGGGAGAGGCAGATACGCAGTATTTT.

The chain links TRBV2 to TRBJ1-5; no definite D call. Germline CDR1 is SNHLY and CDR2 is FYNNEI. Trimming removed 3 bases at V and 4 bases at J, with 7 bases between. This CDR3 has 13 residues. As DNA, the CDR3 is TGTGCCAGCAGTGAGGTTCAGAATCAGCCCCAGCATTTT. Residues: CASSEVQNQPQHF.

V and J are TRBV6-5 and TRBJ1-5; D might be TRBD1 (5 bases). Trimming pared 6 bases from V and 1 base from J, leaving 13 bases between. The CDR3 runs 15 residues. Germline V gives CDR1 MNHEY, CDR2 SVGAGI. This chain's CDR3 is CASRPRGESNQPQHF. In DNA, the CDR3 is TGTGCCAGCAGGCCCCGGGGGGAGAGCAATCAGCCCCAGCATTTT.

The chain links TRBV9 to TRBJ2-3; 9 bases agree with TRBD2. Germline V gene sequence: CDR1 SGDLS, CDR2 YYNGEE. The CDR3 has 19 residues. The ends lost 0 bases at V and 2 bases at J; junction bases unmatched: 13. In DNA, the CDR3 is TGTGCCAGCAGCGTAGGGGCAGCGGGAGGAGCGGTTCACACAGATACGCAGTATTTT. Translating gives CASSVGAAGGAVHTDTQYF.